The 8 T cell receptor beta chains presented below share a single source sample, sequenced in a study of cytomegalovirus exposure and HLA in healthy donors. PCR employed 60 Vbeta and 13 Jbeta primers. TCRdb keeps only in-frame clones here, not all; method: immunoSEQ multiplex PCR. This table has just over 150,000 clones, roughly 80% appearing once. Sequencing used PBMCs. The receptors here all came from a woman aged 40 to 50 in good health and CMV-seronegative.

The J gene is TRBJ1-5, the V gene TRBV6-5, with a possible D match to TRBD1 (5 bases). Germline CDR1 reads MNHEY; CDR2 reads SVGAGI. V lost 5 bases, J lost 4 bases, and 12 bases lay in between. This CDR3 comprises 14 residues. CDR3 sequence: CASSVRGRNQPQHF. CDR3 bases: TGTGCCAGCAGTGTAAGGGGTAGAAATCAGCCCCAGCATTTT.

CDR3: CASSDGTTYGYTF. CDR3 coding DNA: TGTGCCAGCAGCGATGGGACAACGTATGGCTACACCTTC. V usage is TRBV7-9 and J usage is TRBJ1-2; perhaps TRBD1 as D (6 bases). The CDR3 is 13 amino acids. CDR1 and CDR2 (germline): SEHNR, FQNEAQ (reference sequence). The germline V and J ends were trimmed by 5 bases and 5 bases, with 12 bases remaining between them.

This clone was counted only a few times. V and J are TRBV2 and TRBJ1-2, with D unresolved. V was pared by 6 bases and J by 0 bases, with 8 bases between. Germline V gives CDR1 SNHLY, CDR2 FYNNEI. The CDR3 extends over 13 amino acids. Here the CDR3 DNA reads TGTGCCAGCAGGTACAGTACTAACTATGGCTACACCTTC. Translating gives CASRYSTNYGYTF.

This chain joins TRBV5-4 and TRBJ2-1; 7 nucleotides align to TRBD1. CDR1 SGHNT and CDR2 YYREEE come from the germline V gene (reference sequence). V lost 4 bases and J lost 6; bases outside the gene matches: 10. The CDR3 totals 15 residues. CDR3 in DNA: TGTGCCAGCAGCGACCCAGGGGGACCCCTCAATGAGCAGTTCTTC. The encoded protein is CASSDPGGPLNEQFF.

This chain links TRBV5-6 with TRBJ1-2, with no clear D. Germline-derived CDR1 and CDR2 are SGHDT and YYEEEE. The CDR3 length is 14 residues. Trimming cost V 2 bases and J 7 bases, with 15 bases left between them. The CDR3 is CASSFRGGNSGYTF. The CDR3, as DNA: TGTGCCAGCAGCTTTAGAGGCGGGAATTCTGGCTACACCTTC.

The J gene is TRBJ1-6, the V gene TRBV5-1; 9 positions match TRBD1. The germline V gene has CDR1 SGHRS and CDR2 YFSETQ. The CDR3 is made up of 16 amino acids. V gave up 4 bases and J gave up 3 bases; unmatched junction bases: 5. CDR3 DNA sequence: TGCGCCAGCAGCATAACAGGGGGCGACTATAATTCACCCCTCCACTTT. Its protein is CASSITGGDYNSPLHF.

The chain joins TRBV2 to TRBJ2-6, with 7 bases aligning to TRBD1. The CDR3 has 16 amino acids. Germline V gene lookup returns CDR1 SNHLY and CDR2 FYNNEI. The ends lost 6 bases at V and 4 bases at J; junction bases unmatched: 9. The CDR3 here is CASRVNRGKGANVLTF. CDR3 bases: TGTGCCAGCAGGGTTAACAGGGGCAAGGGGGCCAACGTCCTGACTTTC.

The gene calls are TRBV5-1 and TRBJ2-2; 7 bases are a match to TRBD1. CDR1 is SGHRS and CDR2 is YFSETQ in the germline V gene. The CDR3 is 15 residues long. Trimming cost V 2 bases and J 5 bases; bases outside gene matches: 6. The CDR3 sequence: CASSFQGVRTGELFF. The CDR3 coding sequence is TGCGCCAGCAGCTTCCAGGGGGTCCGAACCGGGGAGCTGTTTTTT.